The next 2 T cell receptor beta chains were all read from a single sample in a study of blood T cell repertoires in COVID-19. TCRdb's table, derived via immunoSEQ multiplex PCR, lists solely in-frame clones and lacks some. This table holds tens of thousands of clones, 80% to 90% found once. The specimen was peripheral blood. The source is a woman aged 55-70 years with COVID-19, enrolled during active disease.

The chain carries TRBV9 and TRBJ1-5; a possible D gene is TRBD1 (6 bases). The CDR3 spans 15 residues. Trimming took off 0 bases at V and 2 bases at J, with 9 bases between the two ends. Germline V lookup: CDR1 SGDLS, CDR2 YYNGEE. The CDR3 DNA reads as TGTGCCAGCAGCGTAGATTCAGGGGGCAATCAGCCCCAGCATTTT. Protein: CASSVDSGGNQPQHF.

The chain combines TRBV5-1 with TRBJ1-2, with a weak D call TRBD1 (5 bases). This CDR3 spans 13 amino acids. Trimming cost V 4 bases and J 3 bases, with 10 bases left between them. In germline, CDR1 is SGHRS, CDR2 YFSETQ. CDR3 sequence (DNA): TGCGCCAGCAGCGGACAAGCAGACTATGGCTACACCTTC. Translating gives CASSGQADYGYTF. Based on the CDR3 plus reference TRBV5-1 and TRBJ1-2, the full variable domain is KAGVTQTPRYLIKTRGQQVTLSCSPISGHRSVSWYQQTPGQGLQFLFEYFSETQRNKGNFPGRFSGRQFSNSRSEMNVSTLELGDSALYLCASSGQADYGYTFGSGTRLTVV.